This T cell receptor beta chain is from a study of cytomegalovirus exposure and HLA in healthy donors. TCRdb's copy holds only in-frame clones and misses some; the assay was immunoSEQ multiplex PCR. The data contain under 85,000 clones, approximately 95% of them singletons. This CDR3 comprises 14 residues. Germline V gene lookup returns CDR1 SGHVS and CDR2 FQNEAQ. V gave up 8 bases and J gave up 2 bases, with 13 bases separating them. The receptor's source is a woman between 18 and 29 years old in good health and CMV-seronegative. What was sequenced was PBMCs. The chain joins TRBV7-8 to TRBJ1-5; weak D call: TRBD1 (5 bases). This CDR3 reads CASRMGEGNQPQHF. DNA of the CDR3: TGTGCCAGCCGGATGGGGGAGGGCAATCAGCCCCAGCATTTT.